The next 4 T cell receptor beta chains were all read from a single sample in a study of cytomegalovirus exposure and HLA in healthy donors. PCR was performed using 60 Vbeta and 13 Jbeta primers. TCRdb keeps only in-frame clones here, not all; method: immunoSEQ multiplex PCR. This repertoire includes 40,000 to 55,000 clones. Sequences were obtained from PBMCs. These receptors all come from a male donor in good health and CMV-seropositive.

V gene TRBV2 combines with J gene TRBJ1-4, with TRBD1 as a possible D gene (6 bases). The V gene's germline CDR1 is SNHLY and CDR2 FYNNEI. This CDR3 is built from 16 residues. Deletions cut 6 bases from V and 4 bases from J, with 18 bases between. CDR3 sequence (DNA): TGTGCCAGCAGGAGAGGCGAGGGGGACCATAATGAAAAACTGTTTTTT. It is translated as CASRRGEGDHNEKLFF.

V gene TRBV15 combines with J gene TRBJ2-3; tentative D call: TRBD1 (5 bases). V lost 6 bases and J lost 0, with 10 bases in between. The CDR3 spans 14 residues. Germline V CDR1 and CDR2: LNHNV, YYDKDF (reference sequence). CDR3 loop: CATRDTKSTDTQYF. As DNA, the CDR3 is TGTGCCACCAGGGACACTAAAAGCACAGATACGCAGTATTTT.

The rearrangement joins TRBV7-2 to TRBJ2-7, with unresolved D. Germline V gene lookup returns CDR1 SGHTA and CDR2 FQGNSA. Trimming stripped 3 bases from V and 4 bases from J, with 13 bases between. The CDR3 is made up of 14 amino acids. The DNA for the CDR3 is TGTGCCAGCAGCTTTGACAAAGGTGTGTACGAGCAGTACTTC. This sequence encodes CASSFDKGVYEQYF.

This chain links TRBV19 with TRBJ1-2, with 10 bases that match TRBD1. CDR1 LNHDA and CDR2 SQIVND come from the germline V gene (reference sequence). Trimming at V came to 7 bases and at J to 6 bases, leaving 11 bases not matched to a gene. The CDR3 totals 15 residues. The DNA for the CDR3 is TGTGCCAGTACCAACAGTGACAGGGGGCCACATGGCTACACCTTC. This gives the protein CASTNSDRGPHGYTF.